These T cell receptor beta chains were read from a single sample in a study of beta chain features in type 1 diabetes. Here immunoSEQ multiplex PCR was the method, and the copy in TCRdb shows in-frame clones only, minus some. The sample carries hundreds of thousands of clones, about 16% recorded once. The sequenced material came from naive CD4+ T cells from blood. These TCRs come from a man aged 18 to 29 in good health. CDR3s include the opening cysteine and the closing phenylalanine or tryptophan. The order of the fields is D gene, clone size, J gene, V gene, CDR3 protein, CDR3 DNA. The D gene is left open where the match is weak. Expanded clones get a size class; other rows say once, few or many, or leave the size out.

>.|.|TRBJ2-1|TRBV11-3
CASSSATMDGYNEQFF
TGTGCCAGCAGCTCCGCCACAATGGACGGGTACAATGAGCAGTTCTTC
>TRBD1|.|TRBJ2-2|TRBV5-4
CASSGDRDTGELFF
TGTGCCAGCAGCGGGGACAGGGACACCGGGGAGCTGTTTTTT
>.|few|TRBJ1-4|TRBV28
CASSLRIEKLFF
TGTGCCAGCAGTTTGAGGATTGAAAAACTGTTTTTT
>.|.|TRBJ1-2|TRBV4-3
CASSQEPGSNYGYTF
TGCGCCAGCAGCCAAGAGCCGGGTTCAAACTATGGCTACACCTTC
>TRBD1|few|TRBJ2-7|TRBV7-2
CASSPDRGPYEQYF
TGTGCCAGCAGCCCAGACAGGGGGCCCTACGAGCAGTACTTC
>.|.|TRBJ2-4|TRBV4-3
CASSQDENIQYF
TGCGCCAGCAGCCAAGATGAGAACATTCAGTACTTC
>.|.|TRBJ1-5|TRBV28
CASSWVGEWGNQPQHF
TGTGCCAGCAGTTGGGTGGGGGAATGGGGCAATCAGCCCCAGCATTTT
>TRBD1|few|TRBJ2-6|TRBV18
CASSPQGVTGANVLTF
TGTGCCAGCTCACCGCAGGGGGTAACTGGGGCCAACGTCCTGACTTTC
>.|.|TRBJ2-3|TRBV7-2
CASSPGLAPDTQYF
TGTGCCAGCAGCCCGGGACTTGCCCCAGATACGCAGTATTTT
>TRBD1|few|TRBJ1-1|TRBV4-2
CASSQDTGGLTEAFF
TGTGCCAGCAGCCAAGATACAGGGGGCCTCACTGAAGCTTTCTTT